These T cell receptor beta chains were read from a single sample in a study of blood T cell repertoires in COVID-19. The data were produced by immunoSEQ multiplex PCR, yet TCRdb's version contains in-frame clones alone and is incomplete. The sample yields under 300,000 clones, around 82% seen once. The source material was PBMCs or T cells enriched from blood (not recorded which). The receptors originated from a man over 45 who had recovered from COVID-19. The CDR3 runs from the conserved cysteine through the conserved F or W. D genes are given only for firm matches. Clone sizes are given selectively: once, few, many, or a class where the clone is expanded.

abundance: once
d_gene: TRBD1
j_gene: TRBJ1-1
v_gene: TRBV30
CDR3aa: CAWSVRGQEAFF
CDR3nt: TGTGCCTGGAGTGTTAGGGGACAGGAAGCTTTCTTT

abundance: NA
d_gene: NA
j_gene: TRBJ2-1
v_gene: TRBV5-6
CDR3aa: CASSLVLPNNEQFF
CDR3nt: TGTGCCAGCAGCTTAGTACTACCAAACAATGAGCAGTTCTTC

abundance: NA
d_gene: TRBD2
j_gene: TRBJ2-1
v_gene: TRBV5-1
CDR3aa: CASSPQGLASYNEQFF
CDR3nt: TGCGCCAGCAGCCCGCAGGGACTAGCCTCCTACAATGAGCAGTTCTTC

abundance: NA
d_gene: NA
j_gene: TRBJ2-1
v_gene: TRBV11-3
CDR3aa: CASSLRQGGSGNEQFF
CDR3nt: TGTGCCAGCAGCTTACGCCAGGGAGGTAGTGGCAATGAGCAGTTCTTC

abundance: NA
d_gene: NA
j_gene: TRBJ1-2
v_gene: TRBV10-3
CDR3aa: CAISLDTGSGYTF
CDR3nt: TGTGCCATCAGCCTGGACACAGGGAGTGGCTACACCTTC

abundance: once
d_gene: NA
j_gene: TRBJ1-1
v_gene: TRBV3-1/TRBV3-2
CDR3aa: CASSQDRGWTEAFF
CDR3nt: TGTGCCAGCAGCCAAGACAGGGGTTGGACTGAAGCTTTCTTT

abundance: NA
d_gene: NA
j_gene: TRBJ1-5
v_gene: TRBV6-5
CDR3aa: CASSYSEIDNQPQHF
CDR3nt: TGTGCCAGCAGTTACTCGGAGATAGACAATCAGCCCCAGCATTTT

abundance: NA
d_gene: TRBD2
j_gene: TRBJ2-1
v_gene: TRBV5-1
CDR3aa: CASSHELAGGYYNEQFF
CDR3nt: TGCGCCAGCAGCCACGAACTAGCGGGGGGATACTACAATGAGCAGTTCTTC

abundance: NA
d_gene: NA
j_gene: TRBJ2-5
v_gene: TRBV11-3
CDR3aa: CASEDRNNQETQYF
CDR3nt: TGTGCCAGCGAAGACAGGAATAACCAAGAGACCCAGTACTTC

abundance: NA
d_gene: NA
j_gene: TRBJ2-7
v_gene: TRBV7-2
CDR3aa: CASSLARGAYEQYF
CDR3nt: TGTGCCAGCAGCTTAGCGCGGGGCGCCTACGAGCAGTACTTC

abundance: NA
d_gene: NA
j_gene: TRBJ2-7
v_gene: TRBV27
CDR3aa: CASSFSRTGYEQYF
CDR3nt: TGTGCCAGCAGTTTTAGCAGGACTGGATACGAGCAGTACTTC

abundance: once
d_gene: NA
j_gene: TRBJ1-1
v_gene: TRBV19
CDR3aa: CASRLPGGHTEAFF
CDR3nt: TGTGCCAGTAGACTCCCGGGGGGTCACACTGAAGCTTTCTTT

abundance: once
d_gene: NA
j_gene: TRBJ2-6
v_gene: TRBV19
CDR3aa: CASSLGPSGANVLTF
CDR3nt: TGTGCCAGTAGTCTGGGGCCTAGTGGGGCCAACGTCCTGACTTTC

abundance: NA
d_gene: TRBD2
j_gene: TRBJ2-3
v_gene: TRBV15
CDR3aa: CATSRGGSTDTQYF
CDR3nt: TGTGCCACCAGCAGGGGAGGGAGCACAGATACGCAGTATTTT

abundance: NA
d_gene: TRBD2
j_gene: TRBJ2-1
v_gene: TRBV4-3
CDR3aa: CASSQDLRLAGYSEQFF
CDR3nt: TGCGCCAGCAGCCAAGATCTGAGACTAGCGGGATACAGTGAGCAGTTCTTC

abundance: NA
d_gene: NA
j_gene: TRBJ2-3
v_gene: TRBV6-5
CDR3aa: CATALVGRGDTQYF
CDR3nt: TGTGCCACCGCCTTAGTTGGAAGGGGAGATACGCAGTATTTT

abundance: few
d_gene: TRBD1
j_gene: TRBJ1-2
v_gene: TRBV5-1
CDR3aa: CASSARTGGSQGYTF
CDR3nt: TGCGCCAGCAGCGCGCGGACAGGGGGCTCTCAGGGCTACACCTTC

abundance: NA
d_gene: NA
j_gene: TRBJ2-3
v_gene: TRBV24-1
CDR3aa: CATSAGFSFGTDTQYF
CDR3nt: TGTGCCACCAGCGCAGGATTTTCTTTCGGCACAGATACGCAGTATTTT

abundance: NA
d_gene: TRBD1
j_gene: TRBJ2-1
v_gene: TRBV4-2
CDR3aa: CASSQGDRGLSEQFF
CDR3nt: TGTGCCAGCAGCCAAGGGGACAGGGGGCTAAGTGAGCAGTTCTTC

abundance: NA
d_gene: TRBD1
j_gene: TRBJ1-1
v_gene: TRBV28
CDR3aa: CASSPWTGTEAFF
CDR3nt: TGTGCCAGCAGTCCTTGGACAGGTACTGAAGCTTTCTTT

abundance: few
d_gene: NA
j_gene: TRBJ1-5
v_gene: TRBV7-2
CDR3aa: CASSLIATGWQPQHF
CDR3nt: TGTGCCAGCAGCCTAATCGCAACAGGGTGGCAGCCCCAGCATTTT

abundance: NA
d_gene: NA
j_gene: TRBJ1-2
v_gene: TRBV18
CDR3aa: CASSPSDRTYGYTF
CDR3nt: TGTGCCAGCTCACCCTCGGACAGAACCTATGGCTACACCTTC

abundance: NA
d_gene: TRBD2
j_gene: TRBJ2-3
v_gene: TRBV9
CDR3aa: CASSPLAVDLRGDTQYF
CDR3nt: TGTGCCAGCAGCCCTCTAGCGGTGGATCTCCGGGGAGATACGCAGTATTTT

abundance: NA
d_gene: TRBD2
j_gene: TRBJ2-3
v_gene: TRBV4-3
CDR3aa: CASSQDPASGSTDTQYF
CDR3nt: TGCGCCAGCAGCCAAGATCCGGCTAGCGGGAGCACAGATACGCAGTATTTT

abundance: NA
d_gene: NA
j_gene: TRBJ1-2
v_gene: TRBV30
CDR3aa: CAWGPENGYTF
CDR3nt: TGTGCCTGGGGGCCCGAGAATGGCTACACCTTC

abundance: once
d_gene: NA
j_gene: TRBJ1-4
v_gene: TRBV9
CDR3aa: CASSVDFRGNEKLFF
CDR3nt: TGTGCCAGCAGCGTCGATTTCCGGGGTAATGAAAAACTGTTTTTT

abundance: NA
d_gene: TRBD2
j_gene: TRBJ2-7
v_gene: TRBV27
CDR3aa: CASSPRLANEQYF
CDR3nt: TGTGCCAGCAGCCCGAGACTAGCGAACGAGCAGTACTTC

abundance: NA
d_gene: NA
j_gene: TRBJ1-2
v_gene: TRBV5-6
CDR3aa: CASSSAGAITGHYGYTF
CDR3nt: TGTGCCAGCAGCTCCGCAGGGGCTATTACAGGGCACTATGGCTACACCTTC

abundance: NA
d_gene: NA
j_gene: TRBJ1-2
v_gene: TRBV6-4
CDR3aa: CASRPRVGGVEERYTF
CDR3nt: TGTGCCAGCAGACCCCGCGTGGGAGGGGTTGAGGAAAGGTACACCTTC

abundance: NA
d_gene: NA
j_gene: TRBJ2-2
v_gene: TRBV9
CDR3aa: CASSVGGLNTGELFF
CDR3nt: TGTGCCAGCAGCGTAGGGGGGCTTAACACCGGGGAGCTGTTTTTT

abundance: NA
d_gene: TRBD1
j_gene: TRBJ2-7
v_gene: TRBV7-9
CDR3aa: CASSAGTGGSYEQYF
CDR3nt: TGTGCCAGCAGCGCCGGGACAGGTGGGTCCTACGAGCAGTACTTC

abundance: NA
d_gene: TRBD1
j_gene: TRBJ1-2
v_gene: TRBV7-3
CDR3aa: CASSFGQGAGGYTF
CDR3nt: TGTGCCAGCAGCTTCGGACAGGGGGCAGGTGGCTACACCTTC

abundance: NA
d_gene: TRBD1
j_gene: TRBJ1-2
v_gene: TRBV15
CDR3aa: CATSTGQGAPYGYTF
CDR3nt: TGTGCCACCAGCACGGGACAGGGGGCCCCCTATGGCTACACCTTC

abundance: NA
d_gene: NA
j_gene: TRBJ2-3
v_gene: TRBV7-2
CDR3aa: CASSRDTTDTQYF
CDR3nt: TGTGCCAGCAGTCGGGACACCACAGATACGCAGTATTTT

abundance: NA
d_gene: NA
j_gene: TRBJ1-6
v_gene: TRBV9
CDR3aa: CASSVGRGRGPLHF
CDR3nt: TGTGCCAGCAGCGTAGGTCGGGGACGGGGGCCCCTCCACTTT

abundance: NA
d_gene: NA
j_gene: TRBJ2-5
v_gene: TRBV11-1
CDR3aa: CASSSEGLVETQYF
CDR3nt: TGTGCCAGCAGCTCCGAGGGACTTGTAGAGACCCAGTACTTC

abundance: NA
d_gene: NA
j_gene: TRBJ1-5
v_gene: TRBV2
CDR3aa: CASSENTKSNQPQHF
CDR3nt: TGTGCCAGCAGTGAAAACACCAAAAGCAATCAGCCCCAGCATTTT

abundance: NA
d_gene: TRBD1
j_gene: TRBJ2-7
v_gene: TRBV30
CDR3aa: CAWSPGTALTYEQYF
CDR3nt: TGTGCCTGGAGCCCTGGGACAGCCCTAACCTACGAGCAGTACTTC

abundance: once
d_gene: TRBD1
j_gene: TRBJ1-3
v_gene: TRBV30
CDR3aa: CAWSVRGTGVYSGNTIYF
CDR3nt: TGTGCCTGGAGTGTACGGGGGACAGGGGTATACTCTGGAAACACCATATATTTT

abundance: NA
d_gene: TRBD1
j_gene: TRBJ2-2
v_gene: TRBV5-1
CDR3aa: CASSLRKQGADGELFF
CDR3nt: TGCGCCAGCAGCTTGCGGAAACAGGGGGCAGACGGGGAGCTGTTTTTT

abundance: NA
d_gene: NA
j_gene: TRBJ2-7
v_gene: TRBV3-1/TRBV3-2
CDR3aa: CASSRRGVMGEQYF
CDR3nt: TGTGCCAGCAGCCGCAGGGGGGTAATGGGCGAGCAGTACTTC

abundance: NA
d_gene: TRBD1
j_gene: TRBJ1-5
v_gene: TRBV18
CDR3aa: CASSPRQGGSNQPQHF
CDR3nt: TGTGCCAGCTCACCAAGACAGGGAGGTAGCAATCAGCCCCAGCATTTT

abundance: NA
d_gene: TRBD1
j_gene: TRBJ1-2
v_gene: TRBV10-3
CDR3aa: CAISERTGAQRRYGYTF
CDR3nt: TGTGCCATCAGTGAGAGGACAGGGGCCCAAAGAAGGTATGGCTACACCTTC

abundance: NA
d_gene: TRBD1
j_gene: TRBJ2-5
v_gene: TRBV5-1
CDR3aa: CASSLRQGEETQYF
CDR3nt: TGCGCCAGCAGCTTGAGGCAGGGGGAAGAGACCCAGTACTTC